This entry concerns a single T cell receptor (beta chain). The antigen remains undetermined. A much larger clonotype is one base distant, so this may be a read error. This record comes from a study of prognosis after radiotherapy for stage I lung cancer. Genomic DNA yielded TCR beta CDR3, amplified by two-round multiplex PCR. Individual primers that were specific to each TRBV and TRBJ gene served in first-round PCR. Universal primers drove the second round of PCR amplification. TCRdb re-derived calls from the multiplex PCR reads in MiXCR, one entry per CDR3 protein. The repertoire holds about 51,000 distinct CDR3 sequences, approximately 35% seen once, with 9.2% in the top ten. In germline, CDR1 is SGHRS, CDR2 YFSETQ. The CDR3 totals 16 residues. General study findings and limits: A drop in unique TCR clone counts was seen after stereotactic body radiation therapy, median 10,088 versus 6,861.

The sequence derives from a donor aged 50 or older with non-small cell lung cancer. V usage is TRBV5-1 and J usage is TRBJ2-3; perhaps TRBD2 as D (6 bases). The sample was PBMCs, taken before or after stereotactic body radiation therapy (not recorded which). The CDR3 nucleotides read TGCGCCAGCAGCTCCGGTAGCGGCAGCGGCACAGGTACGCAGTATTTT. Amino acid sequence: CASSSGSGSGTGTQYF.